Below are 21 T cell receptor beta chains sequenced from a single sample in a study of blood T cells in healthy people across ages. A second PCR of roughly 6 to 12 cycles used a sample-barcoded 5' primer and a J-beta primer mix. TCRdb re-called the 5' RACE reads through MiXCR, storing one row per CDR3 protein. This table holds around 1,600,000 distinct CDR3 sequences, roughly two fifths found once. The sequencing sample was made of blood. The receptors originated from a young woman in good health.

Notes on this clonotype: One end of the junction does not line up with germline, which may come from a read error. This chain links TRBV6-5 with TRBJ2-5; either TRBD1 or TRBD2 may supply D (6 bases each). The germline V gene encodes CDR1 MNHEY and CDR2 SVGAGI. The CDR3 runs to 13 residues. This CDR3 reads CAGRGLRQETQYF. The DNA for the CDR3 is TGTGCCGGCAGGGGACTGAGACAAGAGACCCAGTACTTC.

The V call is TRBV5-1, the J call TRBJ2-7, with 7 bases aligning to TRBD1. Gene TRBJ2-5 matches the end of the DNA better, so the J call may be wrong. CDR3 size: 15 residues. Germline-derived CDR1 and CDR2 are SGHRS and YFSETQ. The CDR3 loop reads CASSSQGMRPETQYF. The CDR3, as DNA: TGCGCCAGCAGCTCACAGGGGATGAGGCCAGAGACCCAGTACTTC.

This clonotype was counted between two and nine times. V and J are TRBV6-2 or TRBV6-3 and TRBJ1-2; D may be TRBD1 (6 bases). This CDR3 region has 17 residues. CDR1 MNHEY and CDR2 SVGEGT come from the germline V gene. V was pared by 5 bases and J by 12 bases, with 31 bases between. The CDR3 nucleotides read TGTGCCAGCAGTCGATTCCGACAGGCTACTACTTTGCTCGGGGACACCTTC. Encoded protein: CASSRFRQATTLLGDTF.

The DNA of the CDR3 is TGTGCCAGCAGTGTCACAGGGACTAGCGGTGGAGAGACCCAGTACTTC. It encodes CASSVTGTSGGETQYF. The chain employs TRBV2 and TRBJ2-5, with 11 bases fitting TRBD2. The germline V gene encodes CDR1 SNHLY and CDR2 FYNNEI. This CDR3 contains 16 residues. The V gene end was trimmed by 4 bases and the J gene end by 4 bases; junction bases not matched to a gene: 8. Full variable domain (outside the CDR3, taken from reference TRBV2 and TRBJ2-5): EPEVTQTPSHQVTQMGQEVILRCVPISNHLYFYWYRQILGQKVEFLVSFYNNEISEKSEIFDDQFSVERPDGSNFTLKIRSTKLEDSAMYFCASSVTGTSGGETQYFGPGTRLLVL.

V is TRBV12-3 or TRBV12-4 and J is TRBJ2-3; D not certain. V shed 3 bases and J shed 0 bases, with 10 bases lying between them. The CDR3 is made up of 15 amino acids. DNA of the CDR3: TGTGCCAGCAGTTTTCGAGCTCCTAGCACAGATACGCAGTATTTT. Translated: CASSFRAPSTDTQYF.

This chain links TRBV2 with TRBJ2-1; 8 bases match TRBD1. Germline-derived CDR1 and CDR2 are SNHLY and FYNNEI. Losses at the gene ends were 9 bases for V and 2 bases for J; bases not matched to a gene: 3. The CDR3 runs to 13 residues. The CDR3 coding sequence is TGTGCCAGTGACAGGGGCCCCTACAATGAGCAGTTCTTC. Translating gives CASDRGPYNEQFF.

This sequence joins TRBV27 and TRBJ1-1, with D uncertain. The CDR3 totals 13 residues. Germline V gene data show CDR1 as MNHEY and CDR2 as SMNVEV (reference sequence). V lost 2 bases and J 4 bases, leaving 8 bases between the germline ends. As DNA, the CDR3 is TGTGCCAGCAGTTTAGATCACCTCACTGAAGCTTTCTTT. It encodes CASSLDHLTEAFF.

The CDR3 loop is CASSLQFYGYTF. CDR3 nucleotides: TGTGCCAGCAGTTTGCAGTTTTATGGCTACACCTTC. This chain links TRBV12-3 or TRBV12-4 with TRBJ1-2; D is unresolved. This CDR3 has 12 amino acids. The V end was cut by 3 bases, the J end by 5 bases, with 7 bases between.

Remarks on this clonotype: A much larger clone sits a single nucleotide away, making a read error possible. V gene TRBV4-3 combines with J gene TRBJ2-6, with TRBD1 matching 7 bases. The CDR3 has 17 residues. CDR1 is LGHNA, CDR2 YSLEER, per germline. CDR3 in DNA: TGCGCCGGCAGCCAAGACTCAGGGGGCTCTGGGGCCAACGTCCTGACTTTC. Its translation: CAGSQDSGGSGANVLTF.

This clonotype was observed a handful of times. This rearrangement joins TRBV5-1 to TRBJ2-1; the D gene is possibly TRBD2 (6 bases). The germline V gene has CDR1 SGHRS and CDR2 YFSETQ. The CDR3 has 16 amino acids. The V and J ends lost 7 bases and 4 bases respectively, with 21 bases between them. CDR3 sequence (DNA): TGCGCCAGCTCTATTTCGGGGGACGGCCCATACAATGAGCAGTTCTTC. Residues: CASSISGDGPYNEQFF.

V is TRBV11-2 and J is TRBJ2-7, with a tentative D call TRBD1 (6 bases). The germline CDR1 and CDR2 sequences are SGHAT and FQNNGV. V shed 1 base and J shed 3 bases, with 13 bases lying between them. CDR3 length: 15 residues. CDR3 coding DNA: TGTGCCAGCAGCTTAGGTGTTGGACAGATCTACGAGCAGTACTTC. Amino acids: CASSLGVGQIYEQYF.

This clonotype was counted only a few times. The gene calls are TRBV28 and TRBJ2-3; D gene ambiguous. This CDR3 region has 13 residues. The ends were cut back, 5 bases at V and 7 bases at J, with 13 bases in the middle. Germline CDR1 MDHEN, CDR2 SYDVKM. The CDR3 DNA follows: TGTGCCAGCAGTCGAAGACCCTCCAATACGCAGTATTTT. Amino acids: CASSRRPSNTQYF.

The chain uses TRBV4-1 and TRBJ2-3; D gene unclear. V lost 0 bases to trimming and J lost 7 bases, with 20 bases between them. The CDR3 spans 17 residues. Per germline, CDR1 MGHRA and CDR2 YSYEKL. The CDR3 protein is CASSQDLRSREFYTQYF. The CDR3 region has the DNA TGCGCCAGCAGCCAAGATCTCCGATCCCGTGAATTCTATACGCAGTATTTT.

This sequence joins TRBV6-2 or TRBV6-3 and TRBJ1-1, with 7 nucleotides matching TRBD1. Germline V gives CDR1 MNHEY, CDR2 SVGEGT. This CDR3 is built from 15 residues. The V gene end was trimmed by 8 bases and the J gene end by 0 bases; junction bases not matched to a gene: 9. CDR3 in amino acids: CASGSTGMLNTEAFF. CDR3 DNA sequence: TGTGCCAGCGGATCGACAGGGATGTTGAACACTGAAGCTTTCTTT.

This chain joins TRBV5-1 and TRBJ2-3; TRBD2 matches at 7 bases. CDR1 SGHRS and CDR2 YFSETQ come from the germline V gene. CDR3 length equals 16 residues. The V and J ends lost 0 bases and 5 bases, in that order; junction bases with no gene match: 9. The CDR3 region has the DNA TGCGCCAGCAGCTTGGAGGGCGGGGGAAGATTAGATACGCAGTATTTT. Residues: CASSLEGGGRLDTQYF.

The CDR3 sequence is CATSEEGRAEQFF. As DNA, the CDR3 is TGTGCCACCAGTGAGGAGGGCCGGGCTGAGCAGTTCTTC. The chain employs TRBV24-1 and TRBJ2-1; the D gene is possibly TRBD2 (6 bases). Trimming removed 4 bases from V and 9 bases from J, with 12 bases in between. This CDR3 spans 13 amino acids. Germline CDR1 is KGHDR and CDR2 is SFDVKD.

The rearrangement links TRBV7-9 to TRBJ2-5; 11 nucleotides line up with TRBD2. The CDR3 sequence is 16 residues long. V was pared by 3 bases and J by 1 base, with 4 bases of the junction left unmatched. Per germline, CDR1 SEHNR and CDR2 FQNEAQ (reference sequence). CDR3 sequence reads: CASSFLAGGPQETQYF. CDR3 in DNA: TGTGCCAGCAGCTTCTTAGCGGGAGGGCCCCAAGAGACCCAGTACTTC.

The rearrangement links TRBV27 to TRBJ2-7; D might be TRBD2 (5 bases). V was pared by 1 base and J by 0 bases, with 13 bases between. Germline CDR1 is MNHEY and CDR2 is SMNVEV (reference sequence). The CDR3 has 16 residues. The CDR3 DNA reads as TGTGCCAGCAGTTTATATGCGGGCAAGAGCTCCTACGAGCAGTACTTC. It codes for CASSLYAGKSSYEQYF.

V is TRBV27 and J is TRBJ2-4; the D gene is possibly TRBD2 (6 bases). In germline, CDR1 is MNHEY, CDR2 SMNVEV (reference sequence). The CDR3 length is 14 residues. Trimming left V 6 bases short and J 0 bases short, with 9 bases between. CDR3 nucleotides: TGTGCCAGCAGGGAAGCGGGAGCCAAAAACATTCAGTACTTC. Encoded protein: CASREAGAKNIQYF.

This clonotype was recorded a few times. The junction shows a germline mismatch at one end, possibly a read error. The chain links TRBV7-7 to TRBJ2-1, with a weak D call TRBD2 (5 bases). The CDR3 is 15 residues long. In germline, CDR1 is SSHAT, CDR2 FNYEAQ (reference sequence). The CDR3 protein is CASSAGVGSYNEQFF. The CDR3 DNA follows: TGTGCTAGCAGCGCCGGGGTAGGCTCCTACAATGAGCAGTTCTTC.

The chain has TRBV4-3 and TRBJ2-7, with 11 bases that match TRBD1. Per the germline V gene, CDR1 is LGHNA and CDR2 is YSLEER. Trimming cost V 0 bases and J 3 bases; bases outside gene matches: 1. This CDR3 spans 15 amino acids. The CDR3 coding sequence is TGCGCCAGCAGCCAAGAGGACAGGGGGCACTACGAGCAGTACTTC. It specifies CASSQEDRGHYEQYF.